The 9 T cell receptor gamma chains given below trace back to one sample, sequenced in a study of Vδ1+ human thymocytes. Study conclusions and caveats: Thymic TRG and TRD repertoires appeared highly polyclonal.

Which antigens these TCRs recognize remains unknown. Sequences come from RNA converted to cDNA by reverse transcription. The CDR3 regions were amplified by multiplex PCR from V-gene primers to a constant-region primer. TCRdb fed the multiplex PCR reads into CATT to redo clone calling. This table has 20,000 to 25,000 gamma-chain clones, 12% to 15% appearing once. Sequencing was done on a sample of Vdelta1+ gamma-delta thymocytes from the thymus. Subset denoted: FACS-sorted CD3+ TCRalphabeta- TCRVdelta1+ TCRVdelta2- thymocytes. The receptors stem from a child under two years old who had congenital heart surgery.

This clone was picked up a small number of times. One end of the junction fails to match germline, which may point to a read error. Other DNA variants within this sample encode the same CDR3. V gene TRGV4 combines with J gene TRGJ1 or TRGJ2. The CDR3 loop spans 12 amino acids. Germline V gene lookup returns CDR1 EGSTGY and CDR2 YDSYTSSV. CDR3: CATWNGGYKKLF. CDR3 coding DNA: TGTGCCACCTGGAATGGGGGTTATAAGAAACTCTTT.

A word on this clone: The junction does not match germline at one end; this may be a read error. This chain uses TRGV4 with TRGJ1 or TRGJ2. This CDR3 has 14 amino acids. Germline loops: CDR1 EGSTGY, CDR2 YDSYTSSV. CDR3 sequence: CATWNGWGYYKKLF. For the CDR3, the DNA is TGTGCCACCTGGAATGGTTGGGGGTATTATAAGAAACTCTTT.

This clone was seen a few times. The V and J genes are TRGV8 and TRGJP2. The junction had 7 bases not matched to a gene; V was cut back by 3 bases and J by 3 bases. Germline CDR1 reads VENAVY; CDR2 reads YDSYNSRV. The CDR3 is 15 residues long. The CDR3 nucleotides are TGTGCCACCTGGGATCTCATCGGTAGTGATTGGATCAAGACGTTT. Translating it yields CATWDLIGSDWIKTF.

V is TRGV8 and J is TRGJP1. The V gene's germline CDR1 is VENAVY and CDR2 YDSYNSRV. V lost 1 base to trimming and J lost 1 base; unmatched junction nucleotides: 6. The CDR3 runs 16 residues. CDR3 in DNA: TGTGCCACCTGGGATAGCGTTTTTACCACTGGTTGGTTCAAGATATTT. Residues: CATWDSVFTTGWFKIF.

Concerning this clone: The junction departs from the called germline gene at one end, perhaps through a read error. This sequence joins TRGV4 and TRGJ1 or TRGJ2. Germline V gene lookup returns CDR1 EGSTGY and CDR2 YDSYTSSV. The length of the CDR3 is 14 residues. The CDR3 is CATWNGLFGYKKLF. The DNA for the CDR3 is TGTGCCACCTGGAATGGGCTATTTGGGTATAAGAAACTCTTT.

This rearrangement joins TRGV4 to TRGJ1 or TRGJ2. Germline values: CDR1 EGSTGY, CDR2 YDSYTSSV. The CDR3 consists of 12 residues. Trimming took 3 bases from V and 10 from J; bases not matched to a gene: 9. The chain's CDR3 is CATWDLEGKKLF. As DNA, the CDR3 is TGTGCCACCTGGGATCTCGAAGGAAAGAAACTCTTT.

This chain joins TRGV8 and TRGJP2. CDR1 VENAVY and CDR2 YDSYNSRV come from the germline V gene. Germline trimming cut 1 base from V and 10 bases from J; bases unmatched to any gene: 6. CDR3 length: 13 residues. CDR3 nucleotides: TGTGCCACCTGGGATAGTAAAACTTGGATCAAGACGTTT. It codes for CATWDSKTWIKTF.

Comment on this clone: This sample includes further DNA sequences coding for the same CDR3. The chain employs TRGV5 and TRGJ1 or TRGJ2. After removal of 2 bases from V and 0 bases from J, the junction contained 4 bases not matched to a gene. This CDR3 has 14 amino acids. Germline CDR1 VINAFY, CDR2 YDVSNSKD. CDR3 sequence: CATWDTSNYYKKLF. The CDR3 DNA reads TGTGCCACCTGGGACACTTCGAATTATTATAAGAAACTCTTT.

V usage is TRGV4 and J usage is TRGJ1 or TRGJ2. The CDR3 loop spans 13 amino acids. From germline, CDR1 is EGSTGY and CDR2 YDSYTSSV. J gave up 1 base and V 6 bases, and 6 bases lay outside the gene matches. CDR3 nucleotide sequence: TGTGCCACCTGGAACTACAATTATTATAAGAAACTCTTT. It codes for CATWNYNYYKKLF.